This T cell receptor (beta chain) was obtained from a study of Ad26.COV2.S vaccination and SARS-CoV-2 variants. Study in general: Intramuscular Ad26.COV2.S doses were given once or twice, 56 days apart.

As for this clone: Its specificity is unknown. Distinct nucleotide sequences in the sample also encode this CDR3.

Germline V CDR1 and CDR2: SGHRS, YFSETQ. V gave up 0 bases and J gave up 2 bases; unmatched junction bases: 1. The CDR3 covers 14 residues. Using immunoSEQ multiplex PCR, the repertoire was profiled, and TCRdb retains in-frame clones only, with some absent. This sample has more than 400,000 clones, with about 90% found just once. Points from the study as a whole: The placebo group had lower spike-specific TCR breadth than the vaccine recipients did. Responses of spike-specific T cells (both CD8+ and CD4+) reportedly showed substantial breadth after vaccination.

The treatment is: 15 to 20 received Ad26.COV2.S at low or high dose, single or two shots; five or six received placebo; per-sample allocation not given. Specimens were obtained on day 63 following the first vaccine or placebo injection. This chain uses TRBV5-1 with TRBJ1-2; TRBD1 aligns across 7 bases. The sequence was obtained from a person aged 18-65 years who received the Ad26.COV2.S COVID-19 vaccine or a placebo. The specimen was peripheral blood, collected in a trial of Ad26.COV2.S vaccine versus placebo. CDR3 region: CASSLGTGNYGYTF. The CDR3 nucleotides are TGCGCCAGCAGCTTGGGGACAGGAAACTATGGCTACACCTTC.